Listed here are 27 T cell receptor beta chains from one sample, sequenced in a study of cytomegalovirus exposure and HLA in healthy donors. 60 Vbeta and 13 Jbeta primers were used in PCR. TCRdb's copy holds only in-frame clones and misses some; the assay was immunoSEQ multiplex PCR. Of about 130,000 clones in the sample, roughly 79% were seen once. Sequencing was performed on PBMCs. These receptors came from a woman aged 45 to 65 in good health and CMV-seronegative.

V is TRBV4-2 and J is TRBJ2-7; 9 bases align to TRBD2. The V gene end was trimmed by 1 base and the J gene end by 2 bases; junction bases not matched to a gene: 6. The CDR3 consists of 16 residues. Germline values: CDR1 LGHNA, CDR2 YNFKEQ. The CDR3 is CASSQGASGATYEQYF. In nucleotides, the CDR3 is TGTGCCAGCAGCCAAGGGGCTAGCGGGGCTACCTACGAGCAGTACTTC.

This clone was picked up one time. V and J are TRBV7-2 and TRBJ1-4, with D tentatively TRBD1 (6 bases). The CDR3 loop spans 15 amino acids. Germline lookup yields CDR1 SGHTA and CDR2 FQGNSA. Trimming left V 0 bases short and J 1 base short, with 6 bases between. The CDR3 is CASSLAGGTNEKLFF. CDR3 DNA sequence: TGTGCCAGCAGCTTAGCAGGGGGAACTAATGAAAAACTGTTTTTT.

The J gene is TRBJ2-7, the V gene TRBV7-8; D perhaps matches TRBD2 (6 bases). The CDR3 contains 16 residues. Trimming took off 3 bases at V and 0 bases at J, with 15 bases between the two ends. Germline loops: CDR1 SGHVS, CDR2 FQNEAQ. Here the CDR3 DNA reads TGTGCCAGCAGCTTCAAGCGGGCCGCCCGCTCCTACGAGCAGTACGTC. The encoded protein is CASSFKRAARSYEQYV.

The chain has TRBV4-3 and TRBJ2-1; 9 bases agree with TRBD2. Trimming cost V 0 bases and J 5 bases; bases outside gene matches: 8. Germline values: CDR1 LGHNA, CDR2 YSLEER. The CDR3 totals 17 residues. CDR3 nucleotide sequence: TGCGCCAGCAGCCAAGATCGGGGTAGCGGGAGAAACAATGAGCAGTTCTTC. This encodes CASSQDRGSGRNNEQFF.

The rearrangement links TRBV10-3 to TRBJ1-2; D may be TRBD1 (6 bases). This CDR3 is 20 amino acids long. The germline CDR1 and CDR2 sequences are ENHRY and SYGVKD. Trimming took 2 bases from V and 0 from J, leaving 25 bases between them. The CDR3 is CAISEPSSTLRGGTNYGYTF. Here the CDR3 DNA reads TGTGCCATCAGTGAGCCCTCATCGACACTCAGAGGGGGAACTAACTATGGCTACACCTTC.

This chain uses TRBV30 with TRBJ2-5, with 8 positions matching TRBD1. V shed 4 bases, J shed 1 base, and the junction held 11 bases outside the gene matches. Germline-derived CDR1 and CDR2 are GTSNPN and SVGIG (reference sequence). The CDR3 spans 16 residues. CDR3 residues: CAWTLTGGRTQETQYF. In DNA, the CDR3 is TGTGCCTGGACGCTAACAGGGGGTAGGACCCAAGAGACCCAGTACTTC.

V is TRBV6-1 and J is TRBJ2-1; TRBD1 matches at 7 bases. The J segment lost 0 bases and the V segment lost 6 bases, leaving 2 bases of the junction unmatched. The CDR3 contains 14 residues. Looked up from germline, CDR1 is MNHNS and CDR2 is SASEGT. CDR3 sequence: CASRGDSSYNEQFF. Written as DNA, the CDR3 is TGTGCCAGCAGGGGGGACAGCTCCTACAATGAGCAGTTCTTC.

The V and J genes are TRBV4-2 and TRBJ1-2, with D possibly matching TRBD1 (5 bases). V dropped 0 bases and J dropped 4 bases, with 15 bases sitting between them. This CDR3 has 16 residues. CDR1 and CDR2 from the germline V gene are LGHNA and YNFKEQ. CDR3 sequence (DNA): TGTGCCAGCAGCCAAGATACAACAGGCGACCGCTATGGCTACACCTTC. Amino acids: CASSQDTTGDRYGYTF.

This clone has a handful of counts. The CDR3 coding sequence is TGTGCCAGCAGCCAAGCAGCCTTAGTGGCGGGGTTGTGGGACAATGAGCAGTTCTTC. It codes for CASSQAALVAGLWDNEQFF. The chain recombines TRBV14 with TRBJ2-1, with a possible D match to TRBD2 (6 bases). The CDR3 is made up of 19 amino acids. Germline CDR1 is SGHDN and CDR2 is FVKESK. With 1 base removed from V and 5 bases from J, the gap between germline ends came to 24 bases.

This chain uses TRBV5-6 with TRBJ1-6; D might be TRBD1 (6 bases). Trimming took off 4 bases at V and 8 bases at J, with 13 bases between the two ends. The germline V gene has CDR1 SGHDT and CDR2 YYEEEE. CDR3 length equals 14 residues. The CDR3 coding sequence is TGTGCCAGCAGCCGGGGGGGCAGTGATTCACCCCTCCACTTT. This sequence encodes CASSRGGSDSPLHF.

This clone has a handful of counts. This sequence joins TRBV5-1 and TRBJ2-7, with D maybe TRBD1 (5 bases). The V end was cut by 5 bases, the J end by 2 bases, with 11 bases between. This CDR3 has 13 amino acids. Looked up from germline, CDR1 is SGHRS and CDR2 is YFSETQ. The CDR3 region is CASSYDSPYEQYV. CDR3 nucleotides: TGCGCCAGCAGTTACGACAGTCCCTACGAGCAGTACGTC.

The chain uses TRBV10-3 and TRBJ1-1, with D unclear. The germline V and J ends were trimmed by 0 bases and 1 base, with 9 bases remaining between them. Germline CDR1 and CDR2: ENHRY and SYGVKD. This CDR3 is built from 15 residues. This chain's CDR3 is CAISESGSGNTEAFF. The CDR3 DNA is TGTGCCATCAGTGAGTCGGGGAGCGGGAACACTGAAGCTTTCTTT.

The genes are TRBV7-9 and TRBJ1-3; D remains ambiguous. CDR1 and CDR2 from the germline V gene are SEHNR and FQNEAQ (reference sequence). Trimming removed 3 bases at V and 3 bases at J, with 12 bases between. This CDR3 region has 15 residues. The DNA for the CDR3 is TGTGCCAGCAGCTTCTCCGGGAATAATGGAAACACCATATATTTT. It translates to CASSFSGNNGNTIYF.

This chain joins TRBV10-3 and TRBJ2-1, with TRBD2 matching over 8 bases. V dropped 0 bases and J dropped 6; count of bases not matched to a gene: 7. This CDR3 contains 16 residues. The V gene's germline CDR1 is ENHRY and CDR2 SYGVKD. CDR3 bases: TGTGCCATCAGTGAGTCTTGGGAGCGGGAGAGCAATGAGCAGTTCTTC. It yields the protein CAISESWERESNEQFF.

This chain joins TRBV14 and TRBJ1-3; TRBD1 matches at 9 bases. CDR3 length: 16 amino acids. Germline V CDR1 and CDR2: SGHDN, FVKESK. V shed 9 bases, J shed 2 bases, and the junction held 11 bases outside the gene matches. The CDR3 reads CARPPETGGTGNTIYF. DNA of the CDR3: TGTGCCAGGCCTCCGGAGACAGGGGGAACTGGAAACACCATATATTTT. Supplemented by reference TRBV14 and TRBJ1-3, the full variable domain reads EAGVTQFPSHSVIEKGQTVTLRCDPISGHDNLYWYRRVMGKEIKFLLHFVKESKQDESGMPNNRFLAERTGGTYSTLKVQPAELEDSGVYFCARPPETGGTGNTIYFGEGSWLTVV.

The genes are TRBV4-1 and TRBJ1-1; TRBD1 matches at 7 bases. The V segment lost 1 base and the J segment 4 bases; nucleotides outside the gene matches: 9. This CDR3 comprises 16 residues. Per germline, CDR1 MGHRA and CDR2 YSYEKL. The CDR3 sequence: CASSQGQGTGGTEAFF. CDR3 DNA: TGCGCCAGCAGCCAAGGACAGGGAACTGGGGGCACTGAAGCTTTCTTT.

The chain is built from TRBV10-3 and TRBJ1-3, with TRBD1 matching over 9 bases. The junction had 6 bases not matched to a gene; V was cut back by 5 bases and J by 1 base. The CDR3 is 16 residues long. Germline V lookup: CDR1 ENHRY, CDR2 SYGVKD. The CDR3 DNA reads as TGTGCCATCAGTCCGACAGGGGGTAGTTCTGGAAACACCATATATTTT. Translation gives CAISPTGGSSGNTIYF.

The chain has TRBV4-3 and TRBJ1-2, with 7 positions matching TRBD1. After removal of 5 bases from V and 4 bases from J, the junction contained 4 bases not matched to a gene. Germline V CDR1 and CDR2: LGHNA, YSLEER. CDR3 length: 13 amino acids. CDR3 region: CASSGQGVYGYTF. CDR3 coding DNA: TGCGCCAGCAGCGGCCAGGGGGTCTATGGCTACACCTTC.

The rearrangement joins TRBV5-4 to TRBJ2-3, with TRBD1 matching 10 bases. The CDR3 covers 16 residues. Germline assignment: CDR1 SGHNT and CDR2 YYREEE (reference sequence). V lost 0 bases, J lost 1 base, and 2 bases stayed unmatched. This CDR3 reads CASSLAGTGGTDTQYF. In DNA, the CDR3 is TGTGCCAGCAGCTTGGCGGGGACAGGGGGCACAGATACGCAGTATTTT.

The J gene is TRBJ1-3, the V gene TRBV4-1, with D maybe TRBD1 (6 bases). V lost 0 bases, J lost 0 bases, and 18 bases lay in between. From germline, CDR1 is MGHRA and CDR2 YSYEKL. This CDR3 is built from 19 residues. The CDR3 here is CASSQEGAVDLHSGNTIYF. The CDR3 DNA is TGCGCCAGCAGCCAAGAGGGGGCAGTAGATCTCCACTCTGGAAACACCATATATTTT.

For this clone: One end of the junction does not line up with germline, which may come from a read error. The chain joins TRBV19 to TRBJ1-5, with D perhaps TRBD1 (5 bases). The germline V gene has CDR1 LNHDA and CDR2 SQIVND (reference sequence). The CDR3 spans 15 residues. The CDR3, as DNA: TGTGCCAGCGCCCAGGGCAGGACATACAATCAGCCCCAGAATTTT. It yields the protein CASAQGRTYNQPQNF.

The CDR3 DNA reads as TGCGCCAGCAGCTCCGACAGGGGAACTAATGAAAAACTGTTTTTT. Its translation: CASSSDRGTNEKLFF. The chain links TRBV5-1 to TRBJ1-4, with 8 bases that match TRBD1. V lost 3 bases and J lost 1; bases outside the gene matches: 2. Germline CDR1 and CDR2: SGHRS and YFSETQ. The CDR3 totals 15 residues.

The CDR3 spells CASSLGQTGGWSYEQYF. The CDR3, as DNA: TGTGCCAGCAGCTTAGGGCAGACAGGGGGCTGGTCCTACGAGCAGTACTTC. The J gene is TRBJ2-7, the V gene TRBV11-2, with TRBD1 matching 10 bases. Trimming removed 1 base from V and 1 base from J; junction bases left unmatched: 7. This CDR3 contains 17 residues. Germline-derived CDR1 and CDR2 are SGHAT and FQNNGV.

This clone occurred many times. The chain has TRBV6-4 and TRBJ1-1; 9 nucleotides match TRBD1. Germline V gene sequence: CDR1 MRHNA, CDR2 SNTAGT. J lost 6 bases, V lost 3 bases, and 11 bases had no gene match. The CDR3 is made up of 16 amino acids. CDR3 amino acids: CASSEVAGQGRPEAFF. CDR3 sequence (DNA): TGTGCCAGCAGTGAGGTAGCGGGACAGGGTCGACCTGAAGCTTTCTTT.

This clone has a handful of counts. The CDR3 protein is CASSLEEDRRPEQYV. Here the CDR3 DNA reads TGTGCCAGCAGCTTGGAGGAGGACCGGCGTCCCGAGCAGTACGTC. The chain is built from TRBV5-6 and TRBJ2-7; weak D call: TRBD2 (5 bases). V shed 0 bases and J shed 6 bases, with 16 bases lying between them. Germline CDR1 SGHDT, CDR2 YYEEEE. The CDR3 runs 15 residues.

V and J are TRBV6-5 and TRBJ1-1, with D possibly being TRBD1 (6 bases). The germline V and J ends were trimmed by 6 bases and 4 bases, with 12 bases remaining between them. This CDR3 has 13 amino acids. Germline lookup yields CDR1 MNHEY and CDR2 SVGAGI. In DNA form, the CDR3 reads TGTGCCAGCAGGAGACAGGCGGGCACTGAAGCTTTCTTT. This sequence encodes CASRRQAGTEAFF.

The rearrangement joins TRBV9 to TRBJ2-3, with D tentatively TRBD2 (5 bases). The germline V gene has CDR1 SGDLS and CDR2 YYNGEE. The germline V and J ends were trimmed by 7 bases and 4 bases, with 10 bases remaining between them. This CDR3 is built from 12 residues. The CDR3 DNA reads TGTGCCAGCGGTAGCGTCGCAGATACGCAGTATTTT. It encodes CASGSVADTQYF.